Below, 7 T cell receptor beta chains from the same sample are listed, as sequenced in a study of T cell changes during pregnancy in multiple sclerosis. Assay used: immunoSEQ multiplex PCR; TCRdb lists only in-frame clones, some missing. The sample holds more than 50,000 clones, nearly 90% seen once. Sequenced material: peripheral blood, taken in the first trimester of pregnancy. The receptor set was obtained from a female donor with multiple sclerosis, enrolled in a pregnancy study.

The rearrangement uses TRBV19 and TRBJ1-1; D uncertain. Germline V gene lookup returns CDR1 LNHDA and CDR2 SQIVND (reference sequence). This CDR3 region has 15 residues. The V and J ends lost 1 base and 2 bases respectively, with 11 bases between them. The CDR3 here is CASSIVSGLNTEAFF. As DNA, the CDR3 is TGTGCCAGTAGTATAGTCTCAGGACTCAACACTGAAGCTTTCTTT.

The chain employs TRBV5-1 and TRBJ2-5; TRBD1 aligns across 9 bases. J gave up 5 bases and V 4 bases, and 15 bases lay outside the gene matches. The CDR3 runs to 17 residues. CDR1 SGHRS and CDR2 YFSETQ come from the germline V gene. The CDR3 reads CASSHRYGTGLTETQYF. The CDR3, as DNA: TGCGCCAGCAGCCATCGCTATGGGACAGGGCTGACGGAGACCCAGTACTTC.

This chain joins TRBV6-5 and TRBJ2-7; TRBD1 matches at 8 bases. The V gene's germline CDR1 is MNHEY and CDR2 SVGAGI. This CDR3 comprises 15 residues. V trimming: 6 bases; J trimming: 0 bases; junction bases outside the gene matches: 7. CDR3: CASSLGQGTSYEQYF. CDR3 nucleotide sequence: TGTGCCAGCAGCCTAGGACAGGGAACCTCCTACGAGCAGTACTTC.

The rearrangement uses TRBV4-2 and TRBJ1-2, with no clear D. The CDR3 is 14 residues long. The germline V gene encodes CDR1 LGHNA and CDR2 YNFKEQ. Trimming stripped 0 bases from V and 8 bases from J, with 13 bases between. CDR3 region: CASSQDFEFRGYTF. The CDR3 DNA follows: TGTGCCAGCAGCCAAGATTTTGAGTTTCGCGGCTACACCTTC.

The chain carries TRBV30 and TRBJ2-7; 8 nucleotides match TRBD1. The V segment lost 5 bases and the J segment 4 bases; nucleotides outside the gene matches: 7. Germline loops: CDR1 GTSNPN, CDR2 SVGIG (reference sequence). The CDR3 is 13 residues long. The CDR3 sequence: CAWGTGTGYEQYF. The CDR3 nucleotides are TGTGCCTGGGGTACGGGGACAGGATACGAGCAGTACTTC.

V is TRBV7-2 and J is TRBJ1-3; no clear D. Looked up from germline, CDR1 is SGHTA and CDR2 is FQGNSA. CDR3 length: 15 residues. Between the trimmed V and J ends, which lost 3 bases and 0 bases, there was a span of 9 bases. For the CDR3, the DNA is TGTGCCAGCAGCTTCCTGGGCCTCTCTGGAAACACCATATATTTT. It yields the protein CASSFLGLSGNTIYF.

V usage is TRBV27 and J usage is TRBJ2-1; tentative D call: TRBD1 (5 bases). Germline values: CDR1 MNHEY, CDR2 SMNVEV (reference sequence). CDR3 size: 14 residues. V lost 6 bases and J lost 6, with 15 bases in between. CDR3 sequence: CASSPGIIANEQFF. CDR3 sequence (DNA): TGTGCCAGCAGCCCAGGGATTATCGCCAATGAGCAGTTCTTC.